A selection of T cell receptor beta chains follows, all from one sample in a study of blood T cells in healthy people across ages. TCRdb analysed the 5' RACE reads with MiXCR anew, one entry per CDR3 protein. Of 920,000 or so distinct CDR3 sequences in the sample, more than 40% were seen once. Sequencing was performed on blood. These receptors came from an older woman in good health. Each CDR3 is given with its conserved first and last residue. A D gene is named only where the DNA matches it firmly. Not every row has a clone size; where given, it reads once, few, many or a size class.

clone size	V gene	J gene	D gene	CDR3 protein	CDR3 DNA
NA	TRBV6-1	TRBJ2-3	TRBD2	CASSVAGWADTQYF	TGTGCCAGCAGTGTAGCGGGATGGGCAGATACGCAGTATTTT
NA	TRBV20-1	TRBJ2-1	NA	CSASFGRGKNEQFF	TGCAGTGCTAGTTTCGGGAGAGGGAAAAATGAGCAGTTCTTC
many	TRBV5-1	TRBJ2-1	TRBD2	CASSLGLAGGYNEQFF	TGCGCCAGCAGCTTGGGCCTAGCGGGAGGTTACAATGAGCAGTTCTTC
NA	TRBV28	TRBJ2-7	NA	CASSLPLGSGYEQYF	TGTGCCAGCAGTTTACCCCTAGGGAGCGGCTACGAGCAGTACTTC
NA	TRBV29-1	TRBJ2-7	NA	CSVEAGSRYEQYF	TGCAGCGTTGAAGCCGGATCCCGCTACGAGCAGTACTTC
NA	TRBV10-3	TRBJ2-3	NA	CAISEWPDTQYF	TGTGCCATCAGTGAGTGGCCAGATACGCAGTATTTT
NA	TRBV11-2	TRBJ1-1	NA	CASSLGEGIGTEAFF	TGTGCCAGCAGCTTAGGCGAGGGGATTGGCACTGAAGCTTTCTTT
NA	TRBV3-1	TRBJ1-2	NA	CASRGAGGYGYTF	TGTGCCAGCAGGGGGGCGGGAGGCTATGGCTACACCTTC
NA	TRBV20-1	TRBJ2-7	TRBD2	CSATSGRYEQYF	TGCAGTGCTACCAGCGGGAGATACGAGCAGTACTTC
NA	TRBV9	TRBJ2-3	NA	CASSVGGGFTDTQYF	TGCGCCAGCAGCGTAGGAGGGGGCTTTACAGATACGCAGTATTTT
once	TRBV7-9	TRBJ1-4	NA	CASSLGGAARGEKLFF	TGTGCCAGCAGCTTAGGGGGGGCAGCGCGAGGAGAAAAACTGTTTTTT
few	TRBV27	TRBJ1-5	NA	CASSLGGAIQPQHF	TGTGCCAGCAGTTTGGGGGGAGCCATTCAGCCCCAGCATTTT
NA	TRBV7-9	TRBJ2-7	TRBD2	CASGSASGDNEQYF	TGTGCCAGCGGCTCAGCTAGCGGAGACAATGAGCAGTACTTC
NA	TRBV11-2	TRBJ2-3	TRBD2	CASSSSGSATQYF	TGTGCCAGCAGCTCTAGCGGGAGTGCTACGCAGTATTTT
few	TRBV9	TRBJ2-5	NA	CASSPTRSGQETQYF	TGTGCCAGCAGCCCGACCAGGAGCGGCCAAGAGACCCAGTACTTC
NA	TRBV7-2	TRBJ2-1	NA	CASSLLLSPSNEQFF	TGTGCCAGCAGCTTACTTTTGAGCCCCAGCAATGAGCAGTTCTTC
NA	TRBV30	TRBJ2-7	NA	CAGTGEREQYF	TGTGCCGGAACCGGAGAGAGGGAGCAGTACTTC
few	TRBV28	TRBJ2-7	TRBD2	CASSEGRRTSGNEQYF	TGTGCCAGCAGTGAGGGACGGCGGACTAGCGGGAACGAGCAGTACTTC
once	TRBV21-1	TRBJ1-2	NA	CASSNRGGGYGYTF	TGTGCCAGCAGCAACCGTGGTGGTGGCTATGGCTACACCTTC
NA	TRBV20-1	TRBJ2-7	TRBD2	CSAEAGPSGSHEQYF	TGCAGTGCTGAGGCCGGCCCTAGCGGGAGCCACGAGCAGTACTTC
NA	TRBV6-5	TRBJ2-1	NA	CASSYQSPGLNNEQFF	TGTGCCAGCAGTTACCAATCCCCGGGACTTAACAATGAGCAGTTCTTC
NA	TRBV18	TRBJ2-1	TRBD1	CASSPGQGAYEQFF	TGTGCCAGCTCACCTGGGCAGGGGGCCTATGAGCAGTTCTTC
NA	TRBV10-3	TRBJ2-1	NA	CAISGDGKANEQFF	TGTGCCATCAGTGGGGATGGTAAGGCCAATGAGCAGTTCTTC
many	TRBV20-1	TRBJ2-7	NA	CSATRDSSYEQYF	TGCAGTGCGACGCGGGACAGCTCCTACGAGCAGTACTTC
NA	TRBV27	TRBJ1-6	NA	CASSLDWNSPLHF	TGTGCCAGCAGCCTTGACTGGAATTCACCCCTCCACTTT
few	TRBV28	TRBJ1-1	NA	CASSLYQYTEAFF	TGTGCCAGCAGTTTGTACCAGTACACTGAAGCTTTCTTT
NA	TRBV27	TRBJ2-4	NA	CASSSVRGNIQYF	TGTGCCAGCAGCTCCGTGAGGGGCAACATTCAGTACTTC
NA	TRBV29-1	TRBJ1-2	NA	CSVEAKGGYTF	TGCAGCGTTGAAGCCAAGGGTGGCTACACCTTC
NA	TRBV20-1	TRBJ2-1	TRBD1	CSAISDRAEQFF	TGCAGTGCCATTTCGGACAGGGCTGAGCAGTTCTTC
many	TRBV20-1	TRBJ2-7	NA	CSALYYEQYF	TGCAGTGCTCTTTACTACGAGCAGTACTTC
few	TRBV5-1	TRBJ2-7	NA	CASSLDGGGYEQYF	TGCGCCAGCAGCTTGGATGGGGGTGGCTACGAGCAGTACTTC
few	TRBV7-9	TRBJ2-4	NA	CASSLPLDEDIQYF	TGTGCCAGCAGCTTACCCCTTGATGAGGACATTCAGTACTTC
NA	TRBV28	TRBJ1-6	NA	CASRSNSPLHF	TGTGCCAGCCGTTCCAATTCACCCCTCCACTTT
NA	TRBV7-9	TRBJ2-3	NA	CASSQRFSTDTQYF	TGTGCCAGCAGCCAGCGGTTTAGCACAGATACGCAGTATTTT
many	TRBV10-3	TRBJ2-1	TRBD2	CAISGLAGGPSNEQFF	TGTGCCATCAGTGGACTAGCGGGAGGGCCTTCGAATGAGCAGTTCTTC
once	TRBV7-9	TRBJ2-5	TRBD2	CASSLASGTATYF	TGTGCCAGCAGCTTGGCTAGCGGGACGGCCACGTACTTC
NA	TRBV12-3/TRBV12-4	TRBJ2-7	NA	CASSPSPGANEQYF	TGTGCCAGCAGTCCGTCACCGGGAGCCAATGAGCAGTACTTC
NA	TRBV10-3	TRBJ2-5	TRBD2	CAIATGLAGGRETRYF	TGTGCCATCGCTACAGGACTAGCGGGAGGACGCGAGACCCGGTACTTC
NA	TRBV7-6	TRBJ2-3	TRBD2	CASSLFHPGLAGDGLSTDTQYF	TGTGCCAGCAGCTTATTCCATCCGGGACTAGCGGGAGATGGCCTAAGCACAGATACGCAGTATTTT
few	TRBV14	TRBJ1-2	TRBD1	CASSRTGGNGYTF	TGTGCCAGCAGCCGAACAGGGGGCAATGGCTACACCTTC
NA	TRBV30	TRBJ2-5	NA	CAWSVDSPMQQYF	TGTGCCTGGAGTGTAGACAGTCCCATGCAGCAGTACTTC
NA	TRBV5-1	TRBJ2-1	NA	CASRPGTNEQFF	TGCGCCAGCAGGCCGGGGACCAATGAGCAGTTCTTC
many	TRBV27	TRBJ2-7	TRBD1	CASSQGGRDREQYF	TGTGCCAGCAGTCAAGGGGGCAGGGATCGCGAGCAGTACTTC
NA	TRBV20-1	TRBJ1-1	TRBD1	CSSQGGNTEAFF	TGCAGTTCGCAGGGGGGGAACACTGAAGCTTTCTTT
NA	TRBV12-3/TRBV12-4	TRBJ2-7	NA	CASSLPPNEQYF	TGTGCCAGCAGTTTACCCCCGAACGAGCAGTACTTC
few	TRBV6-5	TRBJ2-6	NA	CASRPDRTSGANVLTF	TGTGCCAGCAGACCAGACCGGACTTCCGGGGCCAACGTCCTGACTTTC
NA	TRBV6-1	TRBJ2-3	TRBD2	CASSELAGVGTDTQYF	TGTGCCAGCAGTGAGTTAGCGGGAGTGGGCACAGATACGCAGTATTTT
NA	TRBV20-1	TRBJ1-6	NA	CSARDRDLSSYNSPLHF	TGCAGTGCTAGAGATCGGGACCTGAGCTCCTATAATTCACCCCTCCACTTT